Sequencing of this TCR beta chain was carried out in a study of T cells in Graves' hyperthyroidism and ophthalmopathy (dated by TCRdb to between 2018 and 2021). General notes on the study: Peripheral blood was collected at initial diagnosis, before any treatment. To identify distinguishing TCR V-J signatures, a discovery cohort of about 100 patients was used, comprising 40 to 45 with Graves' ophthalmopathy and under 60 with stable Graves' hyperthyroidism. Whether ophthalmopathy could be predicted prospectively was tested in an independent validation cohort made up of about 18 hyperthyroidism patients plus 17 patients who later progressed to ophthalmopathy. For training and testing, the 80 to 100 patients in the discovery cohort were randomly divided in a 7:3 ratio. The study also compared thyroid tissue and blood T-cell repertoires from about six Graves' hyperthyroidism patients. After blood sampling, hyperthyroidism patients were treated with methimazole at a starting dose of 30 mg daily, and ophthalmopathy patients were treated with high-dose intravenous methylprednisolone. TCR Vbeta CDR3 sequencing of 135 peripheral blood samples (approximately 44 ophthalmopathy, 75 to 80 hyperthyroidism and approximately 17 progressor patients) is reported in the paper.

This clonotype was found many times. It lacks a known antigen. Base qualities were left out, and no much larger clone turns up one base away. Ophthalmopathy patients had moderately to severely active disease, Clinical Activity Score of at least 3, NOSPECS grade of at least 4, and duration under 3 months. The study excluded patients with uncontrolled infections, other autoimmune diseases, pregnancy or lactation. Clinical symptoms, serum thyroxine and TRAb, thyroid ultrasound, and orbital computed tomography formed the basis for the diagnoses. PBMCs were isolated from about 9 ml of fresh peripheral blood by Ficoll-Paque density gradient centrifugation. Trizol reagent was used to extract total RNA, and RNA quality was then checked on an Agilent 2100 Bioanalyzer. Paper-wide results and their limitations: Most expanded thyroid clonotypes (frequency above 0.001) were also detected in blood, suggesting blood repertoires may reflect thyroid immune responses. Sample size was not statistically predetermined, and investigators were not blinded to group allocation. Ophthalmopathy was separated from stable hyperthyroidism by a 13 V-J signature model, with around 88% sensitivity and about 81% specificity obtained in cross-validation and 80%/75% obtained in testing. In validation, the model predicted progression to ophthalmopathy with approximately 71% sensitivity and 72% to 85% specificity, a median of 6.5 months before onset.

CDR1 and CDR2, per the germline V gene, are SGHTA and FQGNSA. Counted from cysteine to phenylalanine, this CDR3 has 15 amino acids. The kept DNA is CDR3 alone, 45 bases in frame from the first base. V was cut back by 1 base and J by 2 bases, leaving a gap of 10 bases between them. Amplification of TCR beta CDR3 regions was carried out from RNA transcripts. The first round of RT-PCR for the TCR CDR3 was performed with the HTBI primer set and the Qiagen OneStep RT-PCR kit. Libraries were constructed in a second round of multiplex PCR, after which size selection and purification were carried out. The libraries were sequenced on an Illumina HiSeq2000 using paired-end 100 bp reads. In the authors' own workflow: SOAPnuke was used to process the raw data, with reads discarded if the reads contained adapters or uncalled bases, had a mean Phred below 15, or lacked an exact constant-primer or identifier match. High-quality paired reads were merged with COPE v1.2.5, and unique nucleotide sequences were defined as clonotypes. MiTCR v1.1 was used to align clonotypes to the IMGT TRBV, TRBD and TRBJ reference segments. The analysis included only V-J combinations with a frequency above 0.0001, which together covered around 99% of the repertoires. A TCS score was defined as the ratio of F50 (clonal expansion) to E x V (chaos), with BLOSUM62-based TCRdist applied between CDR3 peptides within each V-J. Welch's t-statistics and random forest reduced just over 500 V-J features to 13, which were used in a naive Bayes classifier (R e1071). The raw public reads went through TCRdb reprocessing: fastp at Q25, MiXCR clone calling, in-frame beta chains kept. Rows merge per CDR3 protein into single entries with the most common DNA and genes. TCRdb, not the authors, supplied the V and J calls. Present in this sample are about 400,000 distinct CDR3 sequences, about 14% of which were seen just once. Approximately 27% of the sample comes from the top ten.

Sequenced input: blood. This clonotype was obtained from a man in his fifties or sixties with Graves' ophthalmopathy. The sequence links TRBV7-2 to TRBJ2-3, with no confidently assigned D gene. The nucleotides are TGTGCCAGCAGCTTAGACGGCGGCCCCACAGATACGCAGTATTTT. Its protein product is CASSLDGGPTDTQYF.